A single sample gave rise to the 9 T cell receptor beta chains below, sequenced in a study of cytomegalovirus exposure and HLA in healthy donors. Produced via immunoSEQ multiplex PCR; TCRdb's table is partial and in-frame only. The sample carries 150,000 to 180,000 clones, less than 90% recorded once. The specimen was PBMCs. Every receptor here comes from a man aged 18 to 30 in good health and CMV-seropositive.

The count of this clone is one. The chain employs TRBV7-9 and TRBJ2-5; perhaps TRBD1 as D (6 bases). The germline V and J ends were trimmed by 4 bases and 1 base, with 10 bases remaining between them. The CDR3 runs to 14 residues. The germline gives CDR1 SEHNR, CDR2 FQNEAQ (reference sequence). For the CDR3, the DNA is TGTGCCAGCAGCTCAGTGGGGGCCCAAGAGACCCAGTACTTC. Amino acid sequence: CASSSVGAQETQYF.

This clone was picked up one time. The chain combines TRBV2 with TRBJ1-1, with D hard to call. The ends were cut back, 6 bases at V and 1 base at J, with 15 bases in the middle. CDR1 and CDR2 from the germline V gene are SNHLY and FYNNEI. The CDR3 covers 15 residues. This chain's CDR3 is CASRAGFRGNTEAFF. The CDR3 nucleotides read TGTGCCAGCAGGGCCGGGTTCCGGGGGAACACTGAAGCTTTCTTT.

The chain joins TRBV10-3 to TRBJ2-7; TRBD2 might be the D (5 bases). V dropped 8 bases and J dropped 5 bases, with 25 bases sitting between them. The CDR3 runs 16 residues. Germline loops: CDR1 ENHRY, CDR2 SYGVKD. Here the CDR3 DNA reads TGTGCCATCGGGCCAGTCCCTCGGGTCGGACTCCACGAGCAGTACTTC. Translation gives CAIGPVPRVGLHEQYF.

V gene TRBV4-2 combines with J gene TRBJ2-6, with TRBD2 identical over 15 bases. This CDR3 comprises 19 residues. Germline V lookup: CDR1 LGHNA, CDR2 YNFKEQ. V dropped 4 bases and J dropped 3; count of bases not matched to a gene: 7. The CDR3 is CASSLGLAGGPYGANVLTF. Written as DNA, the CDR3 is TGTGCCAGCAGCCTCGGACTAGCGGGAGGGCCGTATGGGGCCAACGTCCTGACTTTC.

CDR3 sequence (DNA): TGTGCCAGCAGCCAAAATTTTAACACTGAAGCTTTCTTT. It translates to CASSQNFNTEAFF. The chain employs TRBV11-3 and TRBJ1-1; D ambiguous. Between the trimmed V and J ends, which lost 5 bases and 2 bases, there was a span of 9 bases. Germline V lookup: CDR1 SGHNT, CDR2 YENEEA. The CDR3 sequence is 13 residues long.

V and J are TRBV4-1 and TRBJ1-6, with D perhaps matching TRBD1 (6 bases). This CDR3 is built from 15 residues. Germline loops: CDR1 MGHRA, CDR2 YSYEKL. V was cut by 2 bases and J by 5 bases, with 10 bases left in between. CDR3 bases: TGCGCCAGCAGCCAACCGACAGGCGATAATTCACCCCTCCACTTT. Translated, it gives CASSQPTGDNSPLHF.

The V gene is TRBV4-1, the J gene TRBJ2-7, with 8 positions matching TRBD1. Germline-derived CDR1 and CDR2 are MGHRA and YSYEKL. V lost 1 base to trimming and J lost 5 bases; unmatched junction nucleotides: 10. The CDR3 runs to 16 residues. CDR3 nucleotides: TGCGCCAGCAGCCAAGGGCAGGGGGCTTTTCGGGACGAGCAGTACTTC. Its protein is CASSQGQGAFRDEQYF.

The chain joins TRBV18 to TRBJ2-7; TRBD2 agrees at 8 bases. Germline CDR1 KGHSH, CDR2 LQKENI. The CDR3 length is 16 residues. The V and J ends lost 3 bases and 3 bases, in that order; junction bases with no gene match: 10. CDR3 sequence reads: CASSPPGTGGFYEQYF. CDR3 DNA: TGTGCCAGCTCACCCCCGGGAACGGGAGGGTTCTACGAGCAGTACTTC.

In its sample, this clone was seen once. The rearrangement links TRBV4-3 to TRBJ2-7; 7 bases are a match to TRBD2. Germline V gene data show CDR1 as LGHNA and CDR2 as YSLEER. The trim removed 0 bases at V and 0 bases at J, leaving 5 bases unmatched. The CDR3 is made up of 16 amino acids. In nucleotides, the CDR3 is TGCGCCAGCAGCCAAGATCCAAGCGGGGCCTCCTACGAGCAGTACTTC. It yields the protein CASSQDPSGASYEQYF.